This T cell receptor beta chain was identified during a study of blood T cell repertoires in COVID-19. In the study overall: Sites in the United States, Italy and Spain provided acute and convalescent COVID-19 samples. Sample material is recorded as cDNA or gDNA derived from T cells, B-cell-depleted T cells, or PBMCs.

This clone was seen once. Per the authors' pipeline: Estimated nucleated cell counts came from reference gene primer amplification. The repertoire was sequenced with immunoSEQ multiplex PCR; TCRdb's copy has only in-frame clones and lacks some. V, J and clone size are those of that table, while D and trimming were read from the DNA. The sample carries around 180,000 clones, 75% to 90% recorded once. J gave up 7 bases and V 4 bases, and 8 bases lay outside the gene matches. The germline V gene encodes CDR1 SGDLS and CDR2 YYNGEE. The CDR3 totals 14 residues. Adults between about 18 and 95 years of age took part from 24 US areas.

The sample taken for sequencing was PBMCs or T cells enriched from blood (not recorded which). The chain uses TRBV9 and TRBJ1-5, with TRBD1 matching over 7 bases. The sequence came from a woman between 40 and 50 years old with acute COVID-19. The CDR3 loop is CASSKRQGRQPQHF. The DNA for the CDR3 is TGTGCCAGCAGCAAAAGACAGGGACGGCAGCCCCAGCATTTT. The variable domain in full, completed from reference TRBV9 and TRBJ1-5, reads DSGVTQTPKHLITATGQRVTLRCSPRSGDLSVYWYQQSLDQGLQFLIQYYNGEERAKGNILERFSAQQFPDLHSELNLSSLELGDSALYFCASSKRQGRQPQHFGDGTRLSIL.